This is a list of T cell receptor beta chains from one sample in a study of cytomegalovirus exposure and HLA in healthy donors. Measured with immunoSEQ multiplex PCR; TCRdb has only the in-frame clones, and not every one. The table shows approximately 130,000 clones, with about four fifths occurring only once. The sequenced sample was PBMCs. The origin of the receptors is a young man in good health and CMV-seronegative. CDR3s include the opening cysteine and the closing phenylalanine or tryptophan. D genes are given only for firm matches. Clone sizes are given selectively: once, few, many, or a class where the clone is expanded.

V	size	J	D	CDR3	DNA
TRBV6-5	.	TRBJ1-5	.	CASSRQQGDQPQHF	TGTGCCAGCAGTCGCCAACAGGGCGATCAGCCCCAGCATTTT
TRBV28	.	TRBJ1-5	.	CASSAERLPPSQPQHF	TGTGCCAGCAGTGCTGAGCGGCTCCCGCCGAGTCAGCCCCAGCATTTT
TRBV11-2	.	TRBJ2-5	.	CASSIDSAETQYF	TGTGCCAGCAGCATCGACAGCGCGGAGACCCAGTACTTC
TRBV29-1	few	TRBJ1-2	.	CSVEGRGVRYGYTF	TGCAGCGTTGAGGGGAGGGGAGTTCGGTATGGCTACACCTTC
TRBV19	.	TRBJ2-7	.	CASSIRSGMSEQYF	TGTGCCAGTAGTATACGGTCGGGAATGAGCGAGCAGTACTTC
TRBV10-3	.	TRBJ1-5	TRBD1	CAISGDRERQPQHF	TGTGCCATCAGTGGGGACAGGGAACGTCAGCCCCAGCATTTT
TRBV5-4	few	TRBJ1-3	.	CASSLTGTSGNTIYF	TGTGCCAGCAGCTTAACAGGGACGTCTGGAAACACCATATATTTT
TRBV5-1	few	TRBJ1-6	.	CASSWDGGNSPLHF	TGCGCCAGCAGCTGGGACGGGGGTAATTCACCCCTCCACTTT
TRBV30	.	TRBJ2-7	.	CAWSDNYEQYF	TGTGCCTGGAGCGACAACTACGAGCAGTACTTC
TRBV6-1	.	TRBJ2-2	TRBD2	CASSELDGRTGELFF	TGTGCCAGCAGTGAACTAGACGGGAGGACCGGGGAGCTGTTTTTT
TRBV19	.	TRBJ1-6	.	CASSIDRTGSSYNSPLHF	TGTGCCAGTAGTATAGACCGGACTGGGAGCTCCTATAATTCACCCCTCCACTTT
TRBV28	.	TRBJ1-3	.	CASSRTGTTGNTIYF	TGTGCCAGCAGTCGAACCGGGACAACTGGAAACACCATATATTTT
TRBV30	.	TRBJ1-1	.	CAWSPTGWAEAFF	TGTGCCTGGAGCCCGACGGGGTGGGCTGAAGCTTTCTTT
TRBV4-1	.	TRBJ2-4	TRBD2	CASSLQTPTSGGAQYF	TGCGCCAGCAGCCTCCAGACTCCGACTAGCGGGGGGGCTCAGTACTTC
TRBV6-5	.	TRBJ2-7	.	CASSYGSPGGYEQYF	TGTGCCAGCAGTTACGGTTCGCCAGGGGGGTACGAGCAGTACTTC
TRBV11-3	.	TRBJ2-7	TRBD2	CASSSGTSGSGEQYF	TGTGCCAGCAGTTCCGGGACTAGCGGGAGTGGCGAGCAGTACTTC
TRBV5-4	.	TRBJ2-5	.	CASSLANREETQYF	TGTGCCAGCAGCTTGGCCAACAGGGAAGAGACCCAGTACTTC
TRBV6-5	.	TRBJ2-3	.	CASSYTRPGRDTQYF	TGTGCCAGCAGTTACACGCGCCCGGGAAGGGATACGCAGTATTTT
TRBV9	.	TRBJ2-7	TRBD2	CASSVAGSGGWYEQYF	TGTGCCAGCAGCGTAGCTGGTAGCGGGGGGTGGTACGAGCAGTACTTC
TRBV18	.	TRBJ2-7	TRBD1	CASSVGQGYEQYF	TGTGCCAGCTCGGTAGGACAGGGCTACGAGCAGTACTTC
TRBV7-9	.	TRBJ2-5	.	CASSPRGERQETQYF	TGTGCCAGCAGCCCACGGGGAGAACGGCAAGAGACCCAGTACTTC
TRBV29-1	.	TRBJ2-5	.	CSVGDGGETQYF	TGCAGCGTAGGGGACGGGGGAGAGACCCAGTACTTC
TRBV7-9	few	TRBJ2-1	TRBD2	CASSPTSGRASSYNEQFF	TGTGCCAGCAGCCCTACTAGCGGGAGAGCGAGCTCCTACAATGAGCAGTTCTTC
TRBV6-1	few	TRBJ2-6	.	CASEGGPGANVLTF	TGTGCCAGCGAAGGGGGACCGGGGGCCAACGTCCTGACTTTC
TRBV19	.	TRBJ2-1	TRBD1	CASSIVQGYYNEQFF	TGTGCCAGTAGTATTGTACAGGGGTACTACAATGAGCAGTTCTTC
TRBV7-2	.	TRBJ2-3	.	CASSPGVGADTQYF	TGTGCCAGCAGCCCGGGCGTAGGGGCAGATACGCAGTATTTT
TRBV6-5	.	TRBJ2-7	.	CASKANGGTYEQYF	TGTGCCAGCAAGGCTAACGGCGGAACCTACGAGCAGTACTTC
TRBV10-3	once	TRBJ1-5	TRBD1	CAIEDRDRPVNQPQHF	TGTGCCATCGAGGATAGGGACAGGCCTGTGAATCAGCCCCAGCATTTT
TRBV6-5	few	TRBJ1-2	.	CASNQPDAGDGYTF	TGTGCCAGCAACCAGCCGGATGCAGGGGATGGCTACACCTTC
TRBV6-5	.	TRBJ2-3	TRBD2	CASSYSGLAEWDTQYF	TGTGCCAGCAGTTACTCGGGACTAGCGGAATGGGATACGCAGTATTTT
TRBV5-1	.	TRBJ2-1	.	CASSLVGRNEQFF	TGCGCCAGCAGCTTGGTGGGGAGGAATGAGCAGTTCTTC
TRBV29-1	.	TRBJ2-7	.	CSVLEGFISYEQYF	TGCAGCGTTCTGGAGGGCTTTATCTCCTACGAGCAGTACTTC
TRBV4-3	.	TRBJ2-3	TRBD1	CASSQVGQGDGTQYF	TGCGCCAGCAGCCAAGTCGGACAGGGTGATGGTACGCAGTATTTT
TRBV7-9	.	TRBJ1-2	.	CASSLVGTRGYGYTF	TGTGCCAGCAGCCTGGTCGGGACTCGTGGCTATGGCTACACCTTC
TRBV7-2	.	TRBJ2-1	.	CASSSLNRDNEQFF	TGTGCCAGCAGCTCGTTAAACAGGGACAATGAGCAGTTCTTC
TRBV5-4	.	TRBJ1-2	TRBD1	CASSVRQGARYGYTF	TGTGCCAGCAGCGTAAGACAGGGGGCTCGCTATGGCTACACCTTC
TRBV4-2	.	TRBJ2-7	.	CASSQNQGGDEQYF	TGTGCCAGCAGCCAAAACCAGGGGGGCGACGAGCAGTACTTC
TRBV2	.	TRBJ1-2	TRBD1	CASSEDRGGDYTF	TGTGCCAGCAGTGAAGACAGGGGCGGTGACTACACCTTC
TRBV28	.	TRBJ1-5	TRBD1	CASSDPTGVINQPQHF	TGTGCCAGCAGTGATCCGACAGGGGTAATCAATCAGCCCCAGCATTTT
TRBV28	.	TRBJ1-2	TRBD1	CASSGQTGGRNGYTF	TGTGCCAGCAGTGGCCAGACAGGGGGCCGGAACGGCTACACCTTC
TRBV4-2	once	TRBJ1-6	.	CASSGGRYNSPLHF	TGTGCCAGCAGTGGGGGCCGCTATAATTCACCCCTCCACTTT
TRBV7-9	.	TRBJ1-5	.	CASSLEGESQPQHF	TGTGCCAGCAGCCTCGAGGGGGAAAGTCAGCCCCAGCATTTT
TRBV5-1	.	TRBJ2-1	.	CASSSNGGTVQFF	TGCGCCAGCAGCTCGAACGGAGGGACTGTACAGTTCTTC
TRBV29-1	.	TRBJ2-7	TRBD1	CSVEGLGTAEVEQYF	TGCAGCGTTGAAGGCCTCGGGACAGCGGAGGTCGAGCAGTACTTC
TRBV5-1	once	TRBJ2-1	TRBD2	CASSDGLAGLKSSYNEQFF	TGCGCCAGCAGCGACGGACTAGCGGGATTAAAAAGCTCCTACAATGAGCAGTTCTTC
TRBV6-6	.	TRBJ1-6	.	CASSDPGIWNSPLHF	TGTGCCAGCAGCGATCCGGGGATCTGGAATTCACCCCTCCACTTT
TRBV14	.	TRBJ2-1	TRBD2	CASSQTRTSGALSYNEQFF	TGTGCCAGCAGCCAGACCCGGACTAGCGGGGCCCTCTCCTACAATGAGCAGTTCTTC